What follows are 16 T cell receptor beta chains derived from one specimen sequenced in a study of T cell repertoires in cytomegalovirus infection. TCRdb independently ran MiXCR on the reads; one entry per CDR3 protein. Here the sample spans nearly 550,000 distinct CDR3 sequences, approximately 17% being singletons. Sequencing input: CD8+ T cells from PBMCs. The receptors derive from a human donor in good health (CMV status not recorded). Some clones in this sample may be carry-over from other donors' samples.

This clonotype showed up just a few times. The chain employs TRBV4-1 and TRBJ2-4; D possibly corresponds to TRBD1 (6 bases). CDR1 MGHRA and CDR2 YSYEKL come from the germline V gene. The CDR3 has 16 amino acids. V lost 0 bases and J 4 bases, leaving 13 bases between the germline ends. The CDR3 DNA sequence: TGCGCCAGCAGCCAAGAAAGAAACAGGGTTAAAAACATTCAGTACTTC. This encodes CASSQERNRVKNIQYF.

This sequence joins TRBV30 and TRBJ2-1; TRBD2 matches 10 bases. Germline V CDR1 and CDR2: GTSNPN, SVGIG (reference sequence). V dropped 4 bases and J dropped 6; count of bases not matched to a gene: 6. This CDR3 has 14 residues. The CDR3 DNA sequence: TGTGCCTGGACCGGGACTAGCGCATCCAATGAGCAGTTCTTC. Translating gives CAWTGTSASNEQFF.

This clonotype was seen ten or more times. The chain combines TRBV7-8 with TRBJ2-7; perhaps TRBD1 as D (6 bases). The CDR3 contains 14 residues. Germline V gene data show CDR1 as SGHVS and CDR2 as FQNEAQ. The V and J ends lost 5 bases and 6 bases respectively, with 17 bases between them. CDR3 nucleotide sequence: TGTGCCAGCAGCGCAGACAGGACGCAGCGCGAGCAGTACTTC. This translates into CASSADRTQREQYF.

Ten or more counts support this clonotype. V and J are TRBV28 and TRBJ2-3; TRBD2 matches 7 bases. The CDR3 has 14 amino acids. From germline, CDR1 is MDHEN and CDR2 SYDVKM. With 5 bases clipped from V and 4 bases from J, the junction kept 6 bases outside the gene matches. The CDR3 reads CASSGGRRADTQYF. Written as DNA, the CDR3 is TGTGCCAGCAGTGGCGGGAGAAGGGCAGATACGCAGTATTTT.

The table lists this clonotype with a few counts. The V call is TRBV6-1, the J call TRBJ2-2; no clear D. Trimming left V 0 bases short and J 1 base short, with 6 bases between. Germline CDR1 and CDR2: MNHNS and SASEGT. The CDR3 is 15 residues long. The CDR3 reads CASSEAFLNTGELFF. The CDR3 bases are TGTGCCAGCAGTGAAGCGTTCTTGAACACCGGGGAGCTGTTTTTT.

The chain couples TRBV6-6 to TRBJ2-5; D unresolved. The CDR3 covers 11 residues. Trimming left V 8 bases short and J 4 bases short, with 8 bases between. Germline V CDR1 and CDR2: MNHNY, SVGAGI (reference sequence). The CDR3, as DNA: TGTGCCAGCCTGTATGCAGAGACCCAGTACTTC. Translated, it gives CASLYAETQYF.

This clonotype occurred a few times. The J gene is TRBJ2-1, the V gene TRBV25-1; 9 nucleotides agree with TRBD2. Per germline, CDR1 MGHDK and CDR2 SYGVNS. The CDR3 covers 16 residues. V dropped 5 bases and J dropped 8; count of bases not matched to a gene: 13. The DNA for the CDR3 is TGTGCCAGCAGTATCGGCGGGAGGGCCAGAGGTGATGAGCAGTTCTTC. Its protein is CASSIGGRARGDEQFF.

In this sample, this clonotype turned up a few times. This rearrangement joins TRBV27 to TRBJ2-3, with D possibly being TRBD1 or TRBD2 (6 bases each). Germline V gene lookup returns CDR1 MNHEY and CDR2 SMNVEV (reference sequence). Trimming shortened V by 5 bases and J by 1 base, and 13 bases separated the two germline ends. The CDR3 has 15 amino acids. This chain's CDR3 is CASSKAEGGTDTQYF. The CDR3 DNA reads TGTGCCAGCAGTAAAGCGGAGGGGGGCACAGATACGCAGTATTTT.

This clonotype was detected ten times or more. The chain has TRBV12-3 or TRBV12-4 and TRBJ2-7, with 7 bases aligning to TRBD2. Germline trimming cut 5 bases from V and 3 bases from J; bases unmatched to any gene: 7. The CDR3 extends over 14 amino acids. CDR3: CASSPAGPVYEQYF. The CDR3 region has the DNA TGTGCCAGCAGTCCAGCGGGACCCGTCTACGAGCAGTACTTC.

The chain couples TRBV4-2 to TRBJ2-2, with D hard to call. This CDR3 has 11 amino acids. Germline CDR1 LGHNA, CDR2 YNFKEQ. Trimming removed 1 base at V and 9 bases at J, with 3 bases between. The CDR3, as DNA: TGTGCCAGCAGCCAAGTCCGGGAGCTGTTTTTT. Protein sequence: CASSQVRELFF.

Many counts were recorded for this clonotype. The rearrangement links TRBV7-9 to TRBJ2-1; D might be TRBD1 (5 bases). The CDR3 contains 15 residues. Germline V gene sequence: CDR1 SEHNR, CDR2 FQNEAQ (reference sequence). Between the trimmed V and J ends, which lost 1 base and 5 bases, there was a span of 12 bases. The CDR3 DNA reads as TGTGCCAGCAGCTTAGTAGCAGGGCTCCACAATGAGCAGTTCTTC. Protein product: CASSLVAGLHNEQFF.

This clonotype was detected only a few times. The chain couples TRBV5-1 to TRBJ2-3; a possible D gene is TRBD2 (6 bases). The CDR3 extends over 15 amino acids. The V end lost 5 bases, the J end lost 3 bases, and 16 bases lay between the germline ends. The germline V gene encodes CDR1 SGHRS and CDR2 YFSETQ. The CDR3 sequence is CASREAGWGTDTQYF. CDR3 bases: TGCGCCAGCAGAGAGGCGGGATGGGGGACAGATACGCAGTATTTT.

On this clonotype itself: With a much larger clone just one base away, this may be a read error. This CDR3 is CSILMDYGYTF. The CDR3 bases are TGCAGCATTCTAATGGACTATGGCTACACCTTC. The V and J genes are TRBV29-1 and TRBJ1-2; no reliable D call. Germline-derived CDR1 and CDR2 are SQVTM and ANQGSEA. The CDR3 has 11 residues. V was cut by 8 bases and J by 3 bases, with 10 bases left in between.

This clonotype was recorded many times. The chain has TRBV2 and TRBJ2-1; D tentatively fits TRBD1 or TRBD2 (5 bases each). Trimming pared 8 bases from V and 9 bases from J, leaving 8 bases between. Germline lookup yields CDR1 SNHLY and CDR2 FYNNEI. This CDR3 is 10 amino acids long. CDR3 region: CASSGPEQFF. The CDR3 DNA reads TGTGCCAGCTCGGGGCCTGAGCAGTTCTTC. Full variable domain (missing parts from reference TRBV2 and TRBJ2-1): EPEVTQTPSHQVTQMGQEVILRCVPISNHLYFYWYRQILGQKVEFLVSFYNNEISEKSEIFDDQFSVERPDGSNFTLKIRSTKLEDSAMYFCASSGPEQFFGPGTRLTVL.

The V call is TRBV5-1, the J call TRBJ2-2; perhaps TRBD1 as D (6 bases). Germline assignment: CDR1 SGHRS and CDR2 YFSETQ. The CDR3 has 15 residues. V was pared by 2 bases and J by 4 bases, with 12 bases between. Written as DNA, the CDR3 is TGCGCCAGCAGCTTCTCCGCAGGGGCCACCGGGGAGCTGTTTTTT. It specifies CASSFSAGATGELFF.

The rearrangement links TRBV12-5 to TRBJ2-2; perhaps D is TRBD1 or TRBD2 (5 bases each). The CDR3 runs 17 residues. Germline V gives CDR1 LGHNT, CDR2 FRNRAP. Between the trimmed V and J ends, which lost 0 bases and 5 bases, there was a span of 16 bases. The CDR3 here is CASGLVAEAWGTGELFF. CDR3 nucleotides: TGTGCTAGTGGTTTGGTGGCGGAAGCGTGGGGGACCGGGGAGCTGTTTTTT.